Each of the 19 T cell receptor beta chains below was sequenced from the same sample in a study of technical replicates of blood from a few donors (dated by TCRdb to 2016 to 2017). The library was prepared using the immunoSEQ multiplex PCR assay. In TCRdb, the immuneACCESS table is reduced to in-frame sequences with V and J assigned. These tables do not hold every clone; where another copy was compared, an unresolved V gene accounts for under half, and the others remain unexplained. Here the sample has about 72,000 clones; roughly 96% occur a single time. Of the sample, roughly 0.24% falls within the top ten clones. Sample: T cells isolated from PBMCs. Receptors originate from a human donor in good health.

This chain connects TRBV5-4 to TRBJ1-1; TRBD1 matches at 7 bases. Trimming at V came to 6 bases and at J to 1 base, leaving 6 bases not matched to a gene. Germline V gene data show CDR1 as SGHNT and CDR2 as YYREEE (reference sequence). The CDR3 runs to 14 residues. The CDR3 nucleotides are TGTGCCAGCACCCTGACAGGGTCGAACACTGAAGCTTTCTTT. Encoded protein: CASTLTGSNTEAFF.

This chain links TRBV7-2 with TRBJ1-1; 11 bases match TRBD1. CDR1 and CDR2 (germline): SGHTA, FQGNSA. The ends lost 5 bases at V and 10 bases at J; junction bases unmatched: 18. The CDR3 is 17 residues long. This CDR3 is CASSPIDRVGTGGLAFF. CDR3 in DNA: TGTGCCAGCAGCCCCATAGATAGAGTAGGGACAGGGGGTCTAGCTTTCTTT.

The CDR3 spells CASSPRTVMNTEAFF. The CDR3 region has the DNA TGTGCCAGCAGCCCGCGAACAGTCATGAACACTGAAGCTTTCTTT. The chain combines TRBV9 with TRBJ1-1; D remains ambiguous. The CDR3 covers 15 residues. Trimming shortened V by 4 bases and J by 0 bases, and 13 bases separated the two germline ends. Germline V CDR1 and CDR2: SGDLS, YYNGEE.

The V call is TRBV7-2, the J call TRBJ1-6; D unclear. Germline CDR1 and CDR2: SGHTA and FQGNSA. CDR3 size: 15 residues. Trimming pared 6 bases from V and 0 bases from J, leaving 9 bases between. CDR3 sequence (DNA): TGTGCCAGCAGTTTTATTAGCTCCTATAATTCACCCCTCCACTTT. Its protein is CASSFISSYNSPLHF. Full variable domain (rest looked up from reference TRBV7-2 and TRBJ1-6): GAGVSQSPSNKVTEKGKDVELRCDPISGHTALYWYRQSLGQGLEFLIYFQGNSAPDKSGLPSDRFSAERTGGSVSTLTIQRTQQEDSAVYLCASSFISSYNSPLHFGNGTRLTVT.

The chain carries TRBV6-6 and TRBJ1-2, with D possibly being TRBD1 (5 bases). CDR3 length: 13 amino acids. Germline V CDR1 and CDR2: MNHNY, SVGAGI (reference sequence). The V end was cut by 5 bases, the J end by 7 bases, with 14 bases between. This chain's CDR3 is CASSIDGTPGYTF. CDR3 DNA sequence: TGTGCCAGCAGTATCGACGGGACTCCTGGCTACACCTTC.

The chain employs TRBV28 and TRBJ2-3, with TRBD2 identical over 13 bases. The germline V gene has CDR1 MDHEN and CDR2 SYDVKM. J lost 5 bases, V lost 4 bases, and 6 bases had no gene match. There are 16 residues in the CDR3. CDR3 nucleotides: TGTGCCAGCAGTTCGACTAGCGGGGGGCAAAGAGATACGCAGTATTTT. This codes for CASSSTSGGQRDTQYF.

The chain recombines TRBV5-4 with TRBJ1-2; no definite D call. Germline V lookup: CDR1 SGHNT, CDR2 YYREEE (reference sequence). V was cut by 4 bases and J by 7 bases, with 8 bases left in between. The CDR3 contains 11 residues. CDR3 residues: CASSVGLGYTF. The DNA for the CDR3 is TGTGCCAGCAGCGTCGGACTTGGCTACACCTTC.

A single count supports this clone. The chain joins TRBV28 to TRBJ1-2; the D is unclear. This CDR3 is 12 amino acids long. Looked up from germline, CDR1 is MDHEN and CDR2 is SYDVKM. V was cut by 1 base and J by 5 bases, with 5 bases left in between. The CDR3 sequence: CASSLFPYGYTF. The CDR3 region has the DNA TGTGCCAGCAGTTTATTCCCTTATGGCTACACCTTC.

The rearrangement links TRBV5-1 to TRBJ2-1; D not resolved. The germline gives CDR1 SGHRS, CDR2 YFSETQ. The length of the CDR3 is 13 residues. Trimming took 1 base from V and 4 from J, leaving 6 bases between them. This chain's CDR3 is CASSLMTYNEQFF. For the CDR3, the DNA is TGCGCCAGCAGCTTGATGACTTACAATGAGCAGTTCTTC.

V and J are TRBV5-1 and TRBJ2-1; D possibly corresponds to TRBD2 (6 bases). CDR1 SGHRS and CDR2 YFSETQ come from the germline V gene. V dropped 2 bases and J dropped 4 bases, with 19 bases sitting between them. The CDR3 has 17 amino acids. In nucleotides, the CDR3 is TGCGCCAGCAGCTTTTTTGCCGTGGGTAGCGGATACAATGAGCAGTTCTTC. Amino acids: CASSFFAVGSGYNEQFF.

This chain uses TRBV7-3 with TRBJ1-1; the D gene is possibly TRBD1 (5 bases). The germline V and J ends were trimmed by 0 bases and 0 bases, with 14 bases remaining between them. Germline V lookup: CDR1 SGHTA, CDR2 FQGTGA. This CDR3 spans 17 amino acids. CDR3 DNA: TGTGCCAGCAGCTTAACGGGGCAGGCCCTCCTGAACACTGAAGCTTTCTTT. Translating gives CASSLTGQALLNTEAFF.

The CDR3 coding sequence is TGTGCCAGCAGTTTAGGACAGAGGGACGAGCAGTACTTC. It specifies CASSLGQRDEQYF. The chain combines TRBV6-5 with TRBJ2-7; possible D gene TRBD1, 6 bases. This CDR3 is built from 13 residues. Trimming pared 4 bases from V and 5 bases from J, leaving 12 bases between. CDR1 MNHEY and CDR2 SVGAGI come from the germline V gene.

The sample holds one count of this clone. The chain has TRBV7-9 and TRBJ2-7; weak D call: TRBD2 (5 bases). The CDR3 extends over 15 amino acids. V was trimmed by 1 base and J by 0 bases, leaving 10 bases between them. The germline gives CDR1 SEHNR, CDR2 FQNEAQ (reference sequence). DNA for the CDR3: TGTGCCAGCAGCTTAGACGGGGTAAGCTCCTACGAGCAGTACTTC. Amino acid sequence: CASSLDGVSSYEQYF.

The CDR3 region is CAIREIDRSGANVLTF. For the CDR3, the DNA is TGTGCCATCAGAGAAATCGACAGGTCTGGGGCCAACGTCCTGACTTTC. The chain has TRBV10-3 and TRBJ2-6; tentative D call: TRBD1 (6 bases). The ends were cut back, 6 bases at V and 1 base at J, with 13 bases in the middle. CDR1 ENHRY and CDR2 SYGVKD come from the germline V gene. This CDR3 has 16 amino acids.

V and J are TRBV30 and TRBJ1-2; D gene uncertain. The CDR3 totals 15 residues. The ends were cut back, 1 base at V and 7 bases at J, with 19 bases in the middle. Germline V CDR1 and CDR2: GTSNPN, SVGIG (reference sequence). The CDR3 protein is CAWSASVGGWRGYTF. DNA for the CDR3: TGTGCCTGGAGTGCCTCGGTAGGAGGATGGCGTGGCTACACCTTC.

This rearrangement joins TRBV4-2 to TRBJ2-2, with D perhaps matching TRBD1 (6 bases). Germline CDR1 LGHNA, CDR2 YNFKEQ. Trimming took 8 bases from V and 4 from J, leaving 23 bases between them. The CDR3 runs 17 residues. CDR3 sequence reads: CASLRVVGGSVTGELFF. DNA for the CDR3: TGTGCCAGCCTCCGCGTAGTAGGGGGTTCGGTCACCGGGGAGCTGTTTTTT.

This chain connects TRBV19 to TRBJ1-1; the match to TRBD1 covers 9 bases. Germline V gene lookup returns CDR1 LNHDA and CDR2 SQIVND (reference sequence). The CDR3 sequence is 14 residues long. The ends lost 5 bases at V and 3 bases at J; junction bases unmatched: 4. The CDR3: CASSFGTGHTEAFF. In DNA, the CDR3 is TGTGCCAGTAGTTTTGGGACAGGGCACACTGAAGCTTTCTTT.

The rearrangement joins TRBV5-1 to TRBJ2-1, with 7 bases that match TRBD1. With V trimmed by 4 bases and J by 8 bases, 9 bases remained unmatched. Germline V gene data show CDR1 as SGHRS and CDR2 as YFSETQ. The CDR3 totals 14 residues. CDR3 in DNA: TGCGCCAGCAGCGCCGGACAGGAAACGGATGAGCAGTTCTTC. Translation gives CASSAGQETDEQFF.

The chain uses TRBV7-9 and TRBJ2-4, with 8 bases aligning to TRBD1. V shed 5 bases and J 7 bases; nucleotides not matched to a gene: 19. Looked up from germline, CDR1 is SEHNR and CDR2 is FQNEAQ (reference sequence). The CDR3 totals 18 residues. The CDR3 bases are TGTGCCAGCAGCGTTCCGAGACAGGGGCGCTACCAAGGGAACATTCAGTACTTC. Translated: CASSVPRQGRYQGNIQYF.